Following are 27 T cell receptor beta chains from one sample sequenced in a study of blood T cell repertoires in COVID-19. Method: immunoSEQ multiplex PCR; TCRdb's copy keeps in-frame clones and lacks some. The data contain 300,000 to 500,000 clones, approximately 88% of them singletons. The sequencing sample was made of PBMCs or T cells enriched from blood (not recorded which). These receptors all stem from a woman in her thirties with acute COVID-19.

The chain couples TRBV29-1 to TRBJ2-7, with D perhaps matching TRBD2 (5 bases). The V gene lost 4 bases and the J gene lost 5 bases, with 15 bases spanning the gap. The CDR3 loop spans 13 amino acids. Germline CDR1 is SQVTM and CDR2 is ANQGSEA. The CDR3 spells CSVVPGSGHEQYF. CDR3 nucleotide sequence: TGCAGCGTTGTACCGGGATCTGGCCACGAGCAGTACTTC.

The J gene is TRBJ1-5, the V gene TRBV19, with 7 bases identical to TRBD1. The CDR3 runs to 15 residues. Germline CDR1 is LNHDA and CDR2 is SQIVND (reference sequence). V dropped 2 bases and J dropped 9; count of bases not matched to a gene: 10. The CDR3 region has the DNA TGTGCCAGTAGTATACCAGGGGGAATTCTTGTGCCCCAGCATTTT. It yields the protein CASSIPGGILVPQHF.

The chain recombines TRBV11-1 with TRBJ1-3; the D is unclear. Per the germline V gene, CDR1 is SGHAT and CDR2 is FQDESV (reference sequence). CDR3 length equals 14 residues. Trimming pared 5 bases from V and 3 bases from J, leaving 11 bases between. CDR3 region: CASSPSQDGNTIYF. In DNA, the CDR3 is TGTGCCAGCAGCCCTTCCCAGGATGGAAACACCATATATTTT.

The chain links TRBV5-1 to TRBJ2-2; 9 bases are a match to TRBD2. The trim removed 0 bases at V and 0 bases at J, leaving 3 bases unmatched. CDR1 is SGHRS, CDR2 YFSETQ, per germline. This CDR3 region has 17 residues. The CDR3 bases are TGCGCCAGCAGCTTGGAGGTAGCGGGGGCGAACACCGGGGAGCTGTTTTTT. It translates to CASSLEVAGANTGELFF. The whole variable domain, filled in from reference TRBV5-1 and TRBJ2-2, reads KAGVTQTPRYLIKTRGQQVTLSCSPISGHRSVSWYQQTPGQGLQFLFEYFSETQRNKGNFPGRFSGRQFSNSRSEMNVSTLELGDSALYLCASSLEVAGANTGELFFGEGSRLTVL.

The gene calls are TRBV11-1 and TRBJ1-5; D is possibly TRBD1 (6 bases). Germline lookup yields CDR1 SGHAT and CDR2 FQDESV (reference sequence). V lost 2 bases and J 2 bases, leaving 13 bases between the germline ends. CDR3 length equals 16 residues. CDR3 loop: CASSLRRGMGNQPQHF. CDR3 coding DNA: TGTGCCAGCAGCTTACGCAGGGGAATGGGCAATCAGCCCCAGCATTTT.

The chain links TRBV2 to TRBJ1-1, with 7 bases identical to TRBD1. V lost 9 bases, J lost 1 base, and 2 bases stayed unmatched. CDR3 size: 12 residues. Germline CDR1 is SNHLY and CDR2 is FYNNEI. CDR3 coding DNA: TGTGCCAGAGGACAGGCGAACACTGAAGCTTTCTTT. It encodes CARGQANTEAFF.

The chain links TRBV24-1 to TRBJ2-2; D perhaps matches TRBD1 (6 bases). Germline V gene lookup returns CDR1 KGHDR and CDR2 SFDVKD. Trimming removed 3 bases from V and 4 bases from J, with 8 bases in between. The length of the CDR3 is 14 residues. Here the CDR3 reads CATSDTGITGELFF. CDR3 in DNA: TGTGCCACCAGTGATACAGGGATCACCGGGGAGCTGTTTTTT.

J is TRBJ2-5 and V is TRBV13; TRBD1 matches 8 bases. In germline, CDR1 is PRHDT, CDR2 FYEKMQ (reference sequence). J was trimmed by 5 bases and V by 5 bases; bases with no gene match: 7. The CDR3 covers 14 residues. CDR3 region: CASSPQGAGETQYF. CDR3 coding DNA: TGTGCCAGCAGCCCCCAGGGGGCCGGGGAGACCCAGTACTTC.

The V gene is TRBV4-1, the J gene TRBJ2-7; tentatively, D is TRBD2 (6 bases). This CDR3 is 16 amino acids long. V lost 1 base and J 5 bases, leaving 18 bases between the germline ends. Per the germline V gene, CDR1 is MGHRA and CDR2 is YSYEKL. This CDR3 reads CASSQVLGDWVHEQYF. In DNA, the CDR3 is TGCGCCAGCAGCCAAGTATTGGGGGACTGGGTCCACGAGCAGTACTTC.

The V and J genes are TRBV24-1 and TRBJ1-5; TRBD1 agrees at 9 bases. CDR3 length equals 16 residues. The germline CDR1 and CDR2 sequences are KGHDR and SFDVKD. Trimming cost V 4 bases and J 4 bases; bases outside gene matches: 7. The CDR3 here is CATSDQGQGENQPQHF. The CDR3 DNA reads as TGTGCCACCAGTGACCAGGGACAGGGAGAGAATCAGCCCCAGCATTTT.

This chain uses TRBV7-2 with TRBJ2-1; 7 nucleotides align to TRBD2. Germline loops: CDR1 SGHTA, CDR2 FQGNSA. V shed 2 bases and J 7 bases; nucleotides not matched to a gene: 5. This CDR3 has 14 amino acids. In nucleotides, the CDR3 is TGTGCCAGCAGCTTAATCGGGGGGACTAATGAGCAGTTCTTC. Amino acid sequence: CASSLIGGTNEQFF. Complete variable domain (other parts from reference TRBV7-2 and TRBJ2-1): GAGVSQSPSNKVTEKGKDVELRCDPISGHTALYWYRQSLGQGLEFLIYFQGNSAPDKSGLPSDRFSAERTGGSVSTLTIQRTQQEDSAVYLCASSLIGGTNEQFFGPGTRLTVL.

Written as DNA, the CDR3 is TGCGCCAGCAGCCATGGACAGGGCGCGTCTGGGGCCAACGTCCTGACTTTC. Residues: CASSHGQGASGANVLTF. The genes are TRBV5-1 and TRBJ2-6; 8 bases agree with TRBD1. Germline values: CDR1 SGHRS, CDR2 YFSETQ. V lost 4 bases and J lost 1; bases outside the gene matches: 7. CDR3 length: 17 amino acids.

V usage is TRBV3-1 (or the pseudogene TRBV3-2) and J usage is TRBJ2-5; D call uncertain. This CDR3 has 14 amino acids. Germline V CDR1 and CDR2: LGHDT, YNNKEL (reference sequence). V lost 8 bases to trimming and J lost 4 bases, with 17 bases between them. The CDR3 nucleotides read TGTGCCAGCGGAGACTCCGGCGGCGGAGAGACCCAGTACTTC. Residues: CASGDSGGGETQYF.

A note on this clone: Other DNA sequences within the sample encode an identical CDR3. The chain recombines TRBV19 with TRBJ1-4; 9 nucleotides line up with TRBD1. CDR1 is LNHDA, CDR2 SQIVND, per germline (reference sequence). This CDR3 has 14 amino acids. The V and J ends lost 4 bases and 5 bases, in that order; junction bases with no gene match: 2. CDR3 in amino acids: CASSKGQGNEKLFF. The CDR3 DNA sequence: TGTGCCAGTAGTAAGGGACAGGGAAATGAAAAACTGTTTTTT.

To note about this clone: One junction end does not reproduce the germline sequence, and a read error may be involved. CDR3 in DNA: TGTGCCAGCAGTAACTCCACACAGGGGGTGGGCAATCAGCCCCAGCATTTT. Its protein is CASSNSTQGVGNQPQHF. The rearrangement uses TRBV6-2 or TRBV6-3 and TRBJ1-5; 8 bases map to TRBD1. Germline V CDR1 and CDR2: MNHEY, SVGEGT. The length of the CDR3 is 17 residues.

This clone was detected once. DNA for the CDR3: TGTGCCAGCAGCGTAGAAGTGGAGCCACGGGCTTTCTTT. Its protein is CASSVEVEPRAFF. The chain combines TRBV9 with TRBJ1-1; D gene ambiguous. Germline V gives CDR1 SGDLS, CDR2 YYNGEE. V was trimmed by 0 bases and J by 11 bases, leaving 14 bases between them. The CDR3 is 13 amino acids.

The chain links TRBV24-1 to TRBJ1-2; 7 positions agree with TRBD1. The germline V gene encodes CDR1 KGHDR and CDR2 SFDVKD. The CDR3 has 14 amino acids. Trimming at V came to 4 bases and at J to 0 bases, leaving 1 base not matched to a gene. CDR3 in DNA: TGTGCCACCAGTGACGGGACAGCTAACTATGGCTACACCTTC. As protein: CATSDGTANYGYTF.

The sample holds one count of this clone. This chain joins TRBV12-5 and TRBJ1-2, with D possibly TRBD1 on 6 matching bases. The V end was cut by 6 bases, the J end by 6 bases, with 14 bases between. This CDR3 contains 13 residues. Germline V gene lookup returns CDR1 LGHNT and CDR2 FRNRAP. Here the CDR3 DNA reads TGTGCTAGTGGAATTCAGGGGCTGGATGGCTACACCTTC. Amino acids: CASGIQGLDGYTF.

This clone turned up a few times. The rearrangement joins TRBV9 to TRBJ1-6; 7 bases are shared with TRBD1. The CDR3 has 14 residues. The V gene's germline CDR1 is SGDLS and CDR2 YYNGEE. Unmatched junction bases numbered 4, after V lost 0 bases and J lost 10 bases. Here the CDR3 reads CASSVATGDSPLHF. CDR3 DNA sequence: TGTGCCAGCAGCGTAGCAACAGGGGACTCACCCCTCCACTTT.

V usage is TRBV7-3 and J usage is TRBJ2-1, with 12 bases fitting TRBD2. This CDR3 is built from 19 residues. With V trimmed by 5 bases and J by 0 bases, 11 bases remained unmatched. CDR1 SGHTA and CDR2 FQGTGA come from the germline V gene. The CDR3 nucleotides read TGTGCCAGCAGCCGGGAGGGACTAGCGGGTGGAAGCTCCTACAATGAGCAGTTCTTC. The encoded protein is CASSREGLAGGSSYNEQFF. Filled out from reference TRBV7-3 and TRBJ2-1, the complete variable domain reads GAGVSQTPSNKVTEKGKYVELRCDPISGHTALYWYRQSLGQGPEFLIYFQGTGAADDSGLPNDRFFAVRPEGSVSTLKIQRTERGDSAVYLCASSREGLAGGSSYNEQFFGPGTRLTVL.

This clone was counted a few times. The rearrangement joins TRBV29-1 to TRBJ1-4; D gene uncertain. V was clipped by 6 bases and J by 3 bases, with 14 bases between them. The CDR3 length is 14 residues. Germline assignment: CDR1 SQVTM and CDR2 ANQGSEA. CDR3: CSVTGMTSNEKLFF. The CDR3 DNA reads as TGCAGCGTCACGGGGATGACCTCTAATGAAAAACTGTTTTTT.

This chain joins TRBV7-6 and TRBJ1-6; D is undetermined. The CDR3 sequence is 13 residues long. Germline V lookup: CDR1 SGHVS, CDR2 FNYEAQ. Deletions cut 1 base from V and 10 bases from J, with 8 bases between. This chain's CDR3 is CASSLGVASPLHF. The CDR3 bases are TGTGCCAGCAGCTTAGGGGTAGCCTCACCCCTCCACTTT.

The V and J genes are TRBV5-1 and TRBJ1-2; a possible D gene is TRBD1 (5 bases). The CDR3 runs to 15 residues. V dropped 0 bases and J dropped 4 bases, with 13 bases sitting between them. From germline, CDR1 is SGHRS and CDR2 YFSETQ. CDR3 sequence reads: CASSLGSGGSYGYTF. The CDR3 coding sequence is TGCGCCAGCAGCTTGGGTTCGGGGGGGAGCTATGGCTACACCTTC.

The chain recombines TRBV6-5 with TRBJ1-4, with 7 bases aligning to TRBD1. The V gene's germline CDR1 is MNHEY and CDR2 SVGAGI. This CDR3 is 13 amino acids long. This chain's CDR3 is CACRGQNNEKLFF. The CDR3 nucleotides read TGTGCGTGTAGGGGACAGAATAATGAAAAACTGTTTTTT.

This chain joins TRBV2 and TRBJ1-6, with a weak D call TRBD1 (6 bases). With 7 bases removed from V and 10 bases from J, the gap between germline ends came to 20 bases. This CDR3 comprises 15 residues. Germline CDR1 SNHLY, CDR2 FYNNEI. The CDR3, as DNA: TGTGCCAGCAAATTGGAGGAACAGGGAAGGTCACCCCTCCACTTT. Amino acid sequence: CASKLEEQGRSPLHF. Full variable domain (rest looked up from reference TRBV2 and TRBJ1-6): EPEVTQTPSHQVTQMGQEVILRCVPISNHLYFYWYRQILGQKVEFLVSFYNNEISEKSEIFDDQFSVERPDGSNFTLKIRSTKLEDSAMYFCASKLEEQGRSPLHFGNGTRLTVT.

The genes are TRBV3-1 (or the pseudogene TRBV3-2) and TRBJ2-7, with D possibly TRBD2 on 6 matching bases. V lost 5 bases, J lost 5 bases, and 19 bases lay in between. CDR3 length: 15 residues. The germline gives CDR1 LGHDT, CDR2 YNNKEL (reference sequence). The CDR3 coding sequence is TGTGCCAGCAGCTCACGGAGGGGCCAGAGCCACGAGCAGTACTTC. Protein sequence: CASSSRRGQSHEQYF.

The gene calls are TRBV2 and TRBJ1-1; D is unresolved. The CDR3 runs to 15 residues. Trimming shortened V by 2 bases and J by 7 bases, and 17 bases separated the two germline ends. CDR1 and CDR2 from the germline V gene are SNHLY and FYNNEI. In DNA form, the CDR3 reads TGTGCCAGCAGTGAATATCGACTGTCTTACGGTGAAGCTTTCTTT. Its protein product is CASSEYRLSYGEAFF.